This passage covers 10 T cell receptor beta chains from one sample sequenced in a study of T cell responses to AZD1222 COVID-19 vaccine. Produced via immunoSEQ multiplex PCR; TCRdb's table is partial and in-frame only. The profile shows some 150,000 clones, about 87% of them singletons. Sequencing was performed on peripheral blood, taken on day 0 of AZD1222 vaccination. These receptors all stem from an adult in good health.

This clone occurred once. The chain joins TRBV6-5 to TRBJ2-1, with 10 bases lining up with TRBD2. This CDR3 spans 15 amino acids. Germline trimming cut 4 bases from V and 2 bases from J; bases unmatched to any gene: 2. The germline V gene has CDR1 MNHEY and CDR2 SVGAGI. The CDR3, as DNA: TGTGCCAGCAGTTTAGCGGGGGGAACCTACAATGAGCAGTTCTTC. It encodes CASSLAGGTYNEQFF.

This sequence joins TRBV5-1 and TRBJ1-2; no reliable D call. Between the trimmed V and J ends, which lost 4 bases and 8 bases, there was a span of 21 bases. Germline CDR1 and CDR2: SGHRS and YFSETQ. The CDR3 length is 15 residues. CDR3 coding DNA: TGCGCCAGCAGCCGACAACCGGGTCCGGCAGAAGGCTACACCTTC. Protein: CASSRQPGPAEGYTF.

This clone has just a few counts. The CDR3 region has the DNA TGTGCCAGCAGCGTAGTGGGGTCAGTGAATGGCTACACCTTC. Translating gives CASSVVGSVNGYTF. V gene TRBV9 combines with J gene TRBJ1-2; D remains ambiguous. This CDR3 region has 14 residues. The ends were cut back, 0 bases at V and 6 bases at J, with 12 bases in the middle. Germline CDR1 is SGDLS and CDR2 is YYNGEE.

Note on this clone: Other DNA sequences in the same sample also yield this CDR3. The chain links TRBV5-1 to TRBJ1-1, with D possibly TRBD1 on 6 matching bases. This CDR3 is 14 amino acids long. The ends were cut back, 3 bases at V and 1 base at J, with 10 bases in the middle. CDR1 and CDR2 from the germline V gene are SGHRS and YFSETQ. The CDR3 loop is CASSSDSANTEAFF. In DNA form, the CDR3 reads TGCGCCAGCAGCTCGGACAGCGCGAACACTGAAGCTTTCTTT.

The rearrangement joins TRBV7-2 to TRBJ1-5; tentative D call: TRBD1 (5 bases). In germline, CDR1 is SGHTA, CDR2 FQGNSA. Trimming removed 3 bases from V and 5 bases from J, with 8 bases in between. This CDR3 region has 13 residues. This chain's CDR3 is CASSFGTYQPQHF. For the CDR3, the DNA is TGTGCCAGCAGCTTTGGGACTTATCAGCCCCAGCATTTT.

The chain has TRBV19 and TRBJ1-3, with TRBD1 matching 12 bases. The CDR3 has 17 residues. Trimming cost V 6 bases and J 2 bases; bases outside gene matches: 8. Germline assignment: CDR1 LNHDA and CDR2 SQIVND (reference sequence). The CDR3: CASRTLGQGATGNTIYF. DNA of the CDR3: TGTGCCAGTAGGACATTGGGACAGGGGGCGACTGGAAACACCATATATTTT.

This clone is a singleton in its sample. The V call is TRBV7-2, the J call TRBJ1-1; D unresolved. Germline V gives CDR1 SGHTA, CDR2 FQGNSA. The CDR3 length is 13 residues. Trimming removed 2 bases at V and 4 bases at J, with 8 bases between. The CDR3 spells CASSLPGSTEAFF. The CDR3 bases are TGTGCCAGCAGCTTACCCGGGAGCACTGAAGCTTTCTTT. Variable domain in full (rest from reference TRBV7-2 and TRBJ1-1): GAGVSQSPSNKVTEKGKDVELRCDPISGHTALYWYRQSLGQGLEFLIYFQGNSAPDKSGLPSDRFSAERTGGSVSTLTIQRTQQEDSAVYLCASSLPGSTEAFFGQGTRLTVV.

The rearrangement links TRBV7-9 to TRBJ2-6; D possibly uses TRBD1 or TRBD2 (5 bases each). V lost 1 base and J lost 2, with 9 bases in between. This CDR3 is built from 16 residues. Germline lookup yields CDR1 SEHNR and CDR2 FQNEAQ (reference sequence). CDR3 protein: CASSLVLGAGANVLTF. CDR3 DNA: TGTGCCAGCAGCTTAGTATTGGGGGCTGGGGCCAACGTCCTGACTTTC.

The J gene is TRBJ1-1, the V gene TRBV18, with TRBD1 identical over 7 bases. Germline CDR1 and CDR2: KGHSH and LQKENI. The trim removed 6 bases at V and 1 base at J, leaving 5 bases unmatched. This CDR3 contains 14 residues. Written as DNA, the CDR3 is TGTGCCAGCTCCCAAGACAGGGCGAACACTGAAGCTTTCTTT. It yields the protein CASSQDRANTEAFF. The full variable domain, completed using reference TRBV18 and TRBJ1-1, is NAGVMQNPRHLVRRRGQEARLRCSPMKGHSHVYWYRQLPEEGLKFMVYLQKENIIDESGMPKERFSAEFPKEGPSILRIQQVVRGDSAAYFCASSQDRANTEAFFGQGTRLTVV.

The chain is built from TRBV5-6 and TRBJ1-2; 7 nucleotides line up with TRBD1. From germline, CDR1 is SGHDT and CDR2 YYEEEE. The V gene end was trimmed by 4 bases and the J gene end by 0 bases; junction bases not matched to a gene: 6. This CDR3 contains 15 residues. The CDR3 nucleotides read TGTGCCAGCAGCAACTCGCAGGGGGCTAACTATGGCTACACCTTC. Its translation: CASSNSQGANYGYTF.